Presented here are 3 T cell receptor beta chains from one specimen sequenced in a study of blood T cell repertoires in COVID-19 (dated by TCRdb to 2020 to 2022). The method was the immunoSEQ multiplex PCR assay. TCRdb retrieved this table from immuneACCESS and kept in-frame rearrangements only. Not all clones are present; in checked studies, unresolved V genes account for under half, and no reason is known for the remainder. Across this sample there are fewer than 400,000 clones, with about 85% seen only once. Roughly 3.7% of the sample is held by the ten biggest clonotypes. The sequencing input was peripheral blood. These receptors were collected from a woman between 18 and 30 years old with acute or convalescent COVID-19.

This chain uses TRBV15 with TRBJ1-4, with D uncertain. The CDR3 spans 15 residues. The germline V gene has CDR1 LNHNV and CDR2 YYDKDF (reference sequence). Between the trimmed V and J ends, which lost 1 base and 4 bases, there was a span of 10 bases. CDR3 bases: TGTGCCACCAGCAGAGTACTCGGCGGTAATGAAAAACTGTTTTTT. Encoded protein: CATSRVLGGNEKLFF.

There are a few counts of this clone. The rearrangement links TRBV11-2 to TRBJ1-4, with a possible D match to TRBD1 (5 bases). The CDR3 length is 17 residues. CDR1 is SGHAT, CDR2 FQNNGV, per germline. V was trimmed by 5 bases and J by 2 bases, leaving 18 bases between them. The CDR3 bases are TGTGCCAGCAGCCCGGCGGGGACTTGGGGGACTAATGAAAAACTGTTTTTT. Translation: CASSPAGTWGTNEKLFF. The full variable domain, with the rest looked up from reference TRBV11-2 and TRBJ1-4, is EAGVAQSPRYKIIEKRQSVAFWCNPISGHATLYWYQQILGQGPKLLIQFQNNGVVDDSQLPKDRFSAERLKGVDSTLKIQPAKLEDSAVYLCASSPAGTWGTNEKLFFGSGTQLSVL.

J is TRBJ1-2 and V is TRBV15; 7 positions agree with TRBD1. V gave up 3 bases and J gave up 3 bases; unmatched junction bases: 4. The CDR3 runs to 14 residues. Germline V lookup: CDR1 LNHNV, CDR2 YYDKDF (reference sequence). The CDR3 region is CATSSGQVHYGYTF. DNA of the CDR3: TGTGCCACCAGCAGTGGACAGGTCCACTATGGCTACACCTTC.